The 22 T cell receptor beta chains below come from one sample, sequenced in a study of regulatory T cells in long-lasting Graves disease. Time point: persistent/refractory GD, antithyroid drugs over 5 years with positive TRAb. Preparation of the TCR library used RNA extracted from PBMCs. Arm-PCR with iRepertoire HTBI primers amplified the CDR3 regions for these TCR beta libraries. TCRdb used MiXCR to reprocess the multiplex PCR reads, holding one entry per CDR3 protein. The sample includes approximately 400,000 distinct CDR3 sequences, 20% to 25% of them seen just once. This specimen was peripheral blood mononuclear cells (PBMCs), taken when the disease was refractory, from a patient treated with antithyroid drugs. Receptors were obtained from a woman aged 40 to 49 with Graves disease.

This clonotype was observed at least ten times. The junction and the germline gene differ at one end; a read error may be behind it. The rearrangement uses TRBV5-1 and TRBJ2-4, with D possibly being TRBD1 or TRBD2 (5 bases each). The CDR3 spans 15 residues. Germline V lookup: CDR1 SGHRS, CDR2 YFSETQ. The CDR3 sequence is CASRLDLGATNIQYF. CDR3 coding DNA: TGCGCCAGCAGGTTGGACCTCGGGGCCACAAACATTCAGTACTTC.

Many counts were recorded for this clonotype. This chain links TRBV2 with TRBJ2-7, with 11 positions matching TRBD2. This CDR3 contains 16 residues. The germline gives CDR1 SNHLY, CDR2 FYNNEI. V shed 4 bases, J shed 0 bases, and the junction held 5 bases outside the gene matches. The CDR3 reads CASSGRLAGSSYEQYF. The CDR3 DNA reads as TGTGCCAGCAGTGGCCGACTAGCGGGGAGCTCCTACGAGCAGTACTTC.

CDR3 sequence (DNA): TGTGCCAGCAGACGCTCATGGAGGGAGTCCTACGAGCAGTACTTC. Protein product: CASRRSWRESYEQYF. This chain uses TRBV28 with TRBJ2-7; possibly TRBD2 for D (6 bases). Germline V gene data show CDR1 as MDHEN and CDR2 as SYDVKM. Trimming removed 6 bases from V and 1 base from J, with 16 bases in between. This CDR3 has 15 amino acids.

This clonotype was detected many times. The chain employs TRBV28 and TRBJ2-7; TRBD2 matches 8 bases. The length of the CDR3 is 14 residues. V was pared by 1 base and J by 5 bases, with 4 bases of the junction left unmatched. Germline lookup yields CDR1 MDHEN and CDR2 SYDVKM. CDR3: CASSLLAGKNEQYF. CDR3 coding DNA: TGTGCCAGCAGTTTATTAGCGGGAAAGAACGAGCAGTACTTC.

CDR3 sequence: CASRPDGLGGEQYF. CDR3 in DNA: TGTGCCAGCAGGCCGGACGGCCTCGGAGGGGAGCAGTACTTC. This chain connects TRBV7-9 to TRBJ2-7, with D maybe TRBD2 (6 bases). The length of the CDR3 is 14 residues. In germline, CDR1 is SEHNR, CDR2 FQNEAQ (reference sequence). With 6 bases removed from V and 7 bases from J, the gap between germline ends came to 19 bases. The full variable domain, in which reference TRBV7-9 and TRBJ2-7 provide the parts outside the CDR3, is DTGVSQNPRHKITKRGQNVTFRCDPISEHNRLYWYRQTLGQGPEFLTYFQNEAQLEKSRLLSDRFSAERPKGSFSTLEIQRTEQGDSAMYLCASRPDGLGGEQYFGPGTRLTVT.

A note on this clonotype: One end of the junction does not line up with germline, which may come from a read error. The genes are TRBV6-1 and TRBJ2-1, with D unclear. The CDR3 is 13 amino acids. The germline V gene has CDR1 MNHNS and CDR2 SASEGT. CDR3 DNA sequence: TGCGCCAGTCTCGGCAGCTCCTACAATGAGCAGTTCTTC. Amino acids: CASLGSSYNEQFF.

The sample holds a few counts of this clonotype. The chain uses TRBV7-2 and TRBJ2-7; 7 bases match TRBD1. Germline V gene sequence: CDR1 SGHTA, CDR2 FQGNSA. Trimming cost V 3 bases and J 6 bases; bases outside gene matches: 2. The length of the CDR3 is 12 residues. CDR3 loop: CASSFRQGEQYF. In DNA, the CDR3 is TGTGCCAGCAGCTTCCGACAGGGCGAGCAGTACTTC.

This clonotype was seen at least ten times. DNA of the CDR3: TGTGCCAGCAGTGAATGGGGATGGGGCACTGAAGCTTTCTTT. This codes for CASSEWGWGTEAFF. The genes are TRBV2 and TRBJ1-1, with D unresolved. V dropped 2 bases and J dropped 4 bases, with 11 bases sitting between them. CDR1 and CDR2 (germline): SNHLY, FYNNEI. The CDR3 has 14 amino acids.

This clonotype was observed at least ten times. CDR3 DNA: TGTGCCAGCAGCGACCGATGGGGACACGAGCAGTACTTC. Residues: CASSDRWGHEQYF. J is TRBJ2-7 and V is TRBV28; D could derive from TRBD1 or TRBD2 (5 bases each). This CDR3 region has 13 residues. Per the germline V gene, CDR1 is MDHEN and CDR2 is SYDVKM. V gave up 6 bases and J gave up 5 bases, with 14 bases separating them.

Remarks on this clonotype: A much larger clone differs from this one at a single base, so this may be a read error. The chain employs TRBV29-1 and TRBJ2-2; D perhaps matches TRBD2 (5 bases). Per the germline V gene, CDR1 is SQVTM and CDR2 is ANQGSEA. The CDR3 totals 12 residues. CDR3 in amino acids: CSVVQNTGELSF. CDR3 nucleotides: TGCAGCGTTGTGCAGAACACCGGGGAGCTGTCTTTT.

This clonotype was observed at least ten times. The CDR3 DNA sequence: TGTGCCAGCCGGCCCGAAGTCCGGGACTTGAGGTCGTCGGAGCTGTTTTTT. As protein: CASRPEVRDLRSSELFF. The chain recombines TRBV12-3 or TRBV12-4 with TRBJ2-2; tentative D call: TRBD2 (6 bases). V dropped 8 bases and J dropped 10 bases, with 29 bases sitting between them. The CDR3 consists of 17 residues.

V and J are TRBV3-1 and TRBJ1-1; 7 positions match TRBD1. In germline, CDR1 is LGHDT, CDR2 YNNKEL (reference sequence). Losses at the gene ends were 8 bases for V and 2 bases for J; bases not matched to a gene: 11. The CDR3 has 15 amino acids. CDR3 nucleotide sequence: TGTGCCAGCTCCTCACGGGGGACAGTTAACACTGAAGCTTTCTTT. Translated, it gives CASSSRGTVNTEAFF.

This clonotype was picked up many times. The chain couples TRBV7-2 to TRBJ2-5; D may be TRBD1 or TRBD2 (5 bases each). Trimming left V 1 base short and J 2 bases short, with 8 bases between. The CDR3 runs to 14 residues. Germline V gene sequence: CDR1 SGHTA, CDR2 FQGNSA. The CDR3 reads CASSLGGIQETQYF. CDR3 sequence (DNA): TGTGCCAGCAGCTTAGGGGGGATACAAGAGACCCAGTACTTC. Filled out from reference TRBV7-2 and TRBJ2-5, the complete variable domain reads GAGVSQSPSNKVTEKGKDVELRCDPISGHTALYWYRQSLGQGLEFLIYFQGNSAPDKSGLPSDRFSAERTGGSVSTLTIQRTQQEDSAVYLCASSLGGIQETQYFGPGTRLLVL.

J is TRBJ2-5 and V is TRBV7-9, with D maybe TRBD1 (6 bases). Germline loops: CDR1 SEHNR, CDR2 FQNEAQ (reference sequence). CDR3 length: 15 residues. Deletions cut 3 bases from V and 1 base from J, with 12 bases between. The chain's CDR3 is CASSFVDRFQETQYF. CDR3 coding DNA: TGTGCCAGCAGCTTCGTCGACAGGTTCCAAGAGACCCAGTACTTC.

A remark on this clonotype: The missing conserved phenylalanine or tryptophan at the end of this CDR3 makes a read error likely. The chain is built from TRBV28 and TRBJ2-7, with 9 bases lining up with TRBD1. The CDR3 sequence is 15 residues long. Germline lookup yields CDR1 MDHEN and CDR2 SYDVKM. The V gene end was trimmed by 6 bases and the J gene end by 2 bases; junction bases not matched to a gene: 8. Written as DNA, the CDR3 is TGTGCCAGCAGCCAAGCCGGGACAGGGACCTACGAGCAGTACCTC. Translated, it gives CASSQAGTGTYEQYL.

The chain combines TRBV29-1 with TRBJ2-3; TRBD2 matches at 11 bases. CDR1 and CDR2 (germline): SQVTM, ANQGSEA. V was clipped by 8 bases and J by 6 bases; unmatched bases: 13. The CDR3 has 15 amino acids. The CDR3 sequence is CSHRGLAEILDTQYF. The CDR3 DNA is TGCAGCCACCGGGGACTAGCGGAGATTCTGGATACGCAGTATTTT.

In its sample, this clonotype was seen a few times. The chain employs TRBV20-1 and TRBJ2-7; perhaps TRBD1 as D (5 bases). Trimming cost V 5 bases and J 0 bases, with 14 bases left between them. The CDR3 spans 14 residues. Per the germline V gene, CDR1 is DFQATT and CDR2 is SNEGSKA (reference sequence). The CDR3, as DNA: TGCAGTGCTGAGGACCACAGGAGCTCCTACGAGCAGTACTTC. Its protein is CSAEDHRSSYEQYF.

In its sample, this clonotype was seen a few times. This chain links TRBV5-5 with TRBJ1-1, with a weak D call TRBD1 (5 bases). The CDR3 runs 14 residues. V lost 4 bases to trimming and J lost 3 bases, with 13 bases between them. Germline CDR1 is SGHKS and CDR2 is YYEKEE (reference sequence). The CDR3 coding sequence is TGTGCCAGCAGCCTGTGGGACGGAGACACTGAAGCTTTCTTT. Its protein product is CASSLWDGDTEAFF.

The chain combines TRBV7-6 with TRBJ2-2; 10 bases match TRBD2. After removal of 4 bases from V and 5 bases from J, the junction contained 7 bases not matched to a gene. The CDR3 is made up of 16 amino acids. Germline V gene lookup returns CDR1 SGHVS and CDR2 FNYEAQ. In nucleotides, the CDR3 is TGTGCCAGCAGCTCAGCCGGGACTAGCGTAACCGGGGAGCTGTTTTTT. Its protein is CASSSAGTSVTGELFF. The full variable domain, in which reference TRBV7-6 and TRBJ2-2 provide the parts outside the CDR3, is GAGVSQSPRYKVTKRGQDVALRCDPISGHVSLYWYRQALGQGPEFLTYFNYEAQQDKSGLPNDRFSAERPEGSISTLTIQRTEQRDSAMYRCASSSAGTSVTGELFFGEGSRLTVL.

This clonotype was detected many times. V gene TRBV20-1 combines with J gene TRBJ1-1; D ambiguous. The V gene lost 6 bases and the J gene lost 0 bases, with 17 bases spanning the gap. This CDR3 has 15 residues. Germline V gives CDR1 DFQATT, CDR2 SNEGSKA (reference sequence). CDR3 loop: CSAPRVSDMNTEAFF. In nucleotides, the CDR3 is TGCAGTGCCCCGAGGGTGTCGGATATGAACACTGAAGCTTTCTTT.

There are a few counts of this clonotype. V and J are TRBV27 and TRBJ1-1; D is perhaps TRBD1 (6 bases). The CDR3 covers 12 residues. Trimming took 5 bases from V and 14 from J, leaving 18 bases between them. Looked up from germline, CDR1 is MNHEY and CDR2 is SMNVEV (reference sequence). CDR3 nucleotide sequence: TGTGCCAGCAGTCCAAGGGGGGGGGGCCGATTCTTT. Its protein is CASSPRGGGRFF.

This clonotype was seen many times. The rearrangement uses TRBV13 and TRBJ1-1; no definite D call. V dropped 6 bases and J dropped 0 bases, with 8 bases sitting between them. CDR3 length equals 13 residues. From germline, CDR1 is PRHDT and CDR2 FYEKMQ (reference sequence). CDR3 nucleotide sequence: TGTGCCAGCAGTACGTTTATGAACACTGAAGCTTTCTTT. This sequence encodes CASSTFMNTEAFF.